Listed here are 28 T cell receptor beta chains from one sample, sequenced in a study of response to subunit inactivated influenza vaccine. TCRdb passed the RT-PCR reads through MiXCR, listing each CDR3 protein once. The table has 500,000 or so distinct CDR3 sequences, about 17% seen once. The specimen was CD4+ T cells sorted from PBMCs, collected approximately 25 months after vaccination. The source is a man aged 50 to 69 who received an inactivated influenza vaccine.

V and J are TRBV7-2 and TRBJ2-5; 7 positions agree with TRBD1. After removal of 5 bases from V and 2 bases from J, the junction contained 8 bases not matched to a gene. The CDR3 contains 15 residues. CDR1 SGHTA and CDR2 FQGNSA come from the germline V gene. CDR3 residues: CASSKDRSRQETQYF. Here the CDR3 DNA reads TGTGCCAGCAGCAAGGACAGGTCGAGGCAAGAGACCCAGTACTTC.

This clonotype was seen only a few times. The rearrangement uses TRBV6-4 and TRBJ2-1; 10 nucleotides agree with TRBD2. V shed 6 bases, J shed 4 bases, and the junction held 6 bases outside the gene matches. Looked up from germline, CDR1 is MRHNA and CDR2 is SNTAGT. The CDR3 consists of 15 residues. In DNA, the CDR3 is TGTGCCAGCAGATCTCTAGCGGGGGTTTACAATGAGCAGTTCTTC. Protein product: CASRSLAGVYNEQFF.

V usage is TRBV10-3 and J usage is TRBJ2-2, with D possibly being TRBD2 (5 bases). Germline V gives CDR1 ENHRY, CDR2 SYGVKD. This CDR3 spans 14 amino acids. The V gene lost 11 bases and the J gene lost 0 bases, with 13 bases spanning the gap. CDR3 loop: CAVEDFPNTGELFF. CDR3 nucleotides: TGTGCCGTAGAGGACTTCCCGAACACCGGGGAGCTGTTTTTT.

CDR3 sequence reads: CASSLARTSGRLFPFRGVREQFF. CDR3 nucleotides: TGTGCCAGCAGTCTCGCCAGGACTAGCGGGAGGTTATTCCCTTTCCGGGGGGTACGGGAGCAGTTCTTC. V usage is TRBV6-4 and J usage is TRBJ2-1; the match to TRBD2 covers 14 bases. The CDR3 sequence is 23 residues long. V shed 5 bases, J shed 10 bases, and the junction held 31 bases outside the gene matches. Germline V gives CDR1 MRHNA, CDR2 SNTAGT.

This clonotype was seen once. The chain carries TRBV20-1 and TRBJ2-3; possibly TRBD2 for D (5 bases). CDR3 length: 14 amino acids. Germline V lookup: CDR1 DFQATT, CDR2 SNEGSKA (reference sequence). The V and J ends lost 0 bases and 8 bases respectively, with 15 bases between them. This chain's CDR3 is CSARDLAPVSTQYF. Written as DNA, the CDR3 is TGCAGTGCTAGAGACCTAGCCCCGGTCTCTACGCAGTATTTT.

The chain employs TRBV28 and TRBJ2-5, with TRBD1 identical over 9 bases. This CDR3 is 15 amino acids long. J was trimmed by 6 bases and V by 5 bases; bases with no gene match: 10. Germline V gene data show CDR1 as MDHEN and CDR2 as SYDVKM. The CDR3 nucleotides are TGTGCCAGCAGTGTCCCCGGGACAGGGTCGAAGACCCAGTACTTC. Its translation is CASSVPGTGSKTQYF.

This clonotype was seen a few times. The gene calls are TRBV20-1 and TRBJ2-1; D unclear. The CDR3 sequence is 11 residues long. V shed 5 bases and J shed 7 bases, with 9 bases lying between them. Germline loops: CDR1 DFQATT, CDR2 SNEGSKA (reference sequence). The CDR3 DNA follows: TGCAGTGCTGGGCTTGTTAATGAGCAGTTCTTC. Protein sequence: CSAGLVNEQFF.

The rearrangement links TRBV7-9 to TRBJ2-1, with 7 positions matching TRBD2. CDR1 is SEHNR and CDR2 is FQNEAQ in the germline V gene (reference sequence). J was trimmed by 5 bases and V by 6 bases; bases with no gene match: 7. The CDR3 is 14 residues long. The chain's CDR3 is CASRLSGMDNEQFF. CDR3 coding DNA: TGTGCCAGCAGGTTAAGCGGGATGGACAATGAGCAGTTCTTC.

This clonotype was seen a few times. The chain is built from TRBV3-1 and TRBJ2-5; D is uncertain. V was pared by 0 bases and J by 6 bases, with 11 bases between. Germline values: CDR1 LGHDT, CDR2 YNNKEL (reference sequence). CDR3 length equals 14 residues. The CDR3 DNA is TGTGCCAGCAGCCAAGACGCGTCTGGGAAGACCCAGTACTTC. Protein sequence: CASSQDASGKTQYF.

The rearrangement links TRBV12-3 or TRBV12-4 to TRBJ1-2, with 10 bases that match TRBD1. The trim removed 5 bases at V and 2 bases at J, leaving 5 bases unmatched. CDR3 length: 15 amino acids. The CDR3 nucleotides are TGTGCCAGCAGTCCGGGACAGGGGACCAACTATGGCTACACCTTC. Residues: CASSPGQGTNYGYTF.

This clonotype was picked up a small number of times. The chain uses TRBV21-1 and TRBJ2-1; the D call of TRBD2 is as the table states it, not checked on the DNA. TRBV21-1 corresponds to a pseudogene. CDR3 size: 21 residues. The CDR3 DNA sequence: TGTGCCAGCAGCAAAGAGAGGGTACTAGCGGGAGGGCCAAGGCCGGGGAATGAGCAGTTCTTC. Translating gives CASSKERVLAGGPRPGNEQFF.

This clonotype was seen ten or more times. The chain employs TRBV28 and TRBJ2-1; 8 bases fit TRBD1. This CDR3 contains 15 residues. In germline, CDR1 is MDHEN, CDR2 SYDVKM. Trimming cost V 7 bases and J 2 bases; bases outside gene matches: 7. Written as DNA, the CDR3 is TGTGCCAGCACCTCCGGGACAGGAGCCTACAATGAGCAGTTCTTC. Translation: CASTSGTGAYNEQFF.

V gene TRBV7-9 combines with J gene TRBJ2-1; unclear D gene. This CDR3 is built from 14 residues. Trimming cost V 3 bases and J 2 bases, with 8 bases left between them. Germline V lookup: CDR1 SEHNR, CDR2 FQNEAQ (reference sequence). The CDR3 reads CASSLMGTYNEQFF. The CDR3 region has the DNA TGTGCCAGCAGCTTGATGGGGACCTACAATGAGCAGTTCTTC.

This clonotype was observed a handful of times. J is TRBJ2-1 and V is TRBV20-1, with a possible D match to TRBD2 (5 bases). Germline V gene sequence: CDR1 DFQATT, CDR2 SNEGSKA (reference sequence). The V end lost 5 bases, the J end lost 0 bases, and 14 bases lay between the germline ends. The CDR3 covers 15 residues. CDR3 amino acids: CSAPPLGSSYNEQFF. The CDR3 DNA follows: TGCAGTGCTCCGCCCCTAGGGAGCTCCTACAATGAGCAGTTCTTC.

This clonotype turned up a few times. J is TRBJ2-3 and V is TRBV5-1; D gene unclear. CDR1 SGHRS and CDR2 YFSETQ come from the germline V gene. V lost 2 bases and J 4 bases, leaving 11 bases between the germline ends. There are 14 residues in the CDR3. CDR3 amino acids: CASSFGARADTQYF. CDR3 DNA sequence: TGCGCCAGCAGCTTTGGTGCTCGCGCAGATACGCAGTATTTT.

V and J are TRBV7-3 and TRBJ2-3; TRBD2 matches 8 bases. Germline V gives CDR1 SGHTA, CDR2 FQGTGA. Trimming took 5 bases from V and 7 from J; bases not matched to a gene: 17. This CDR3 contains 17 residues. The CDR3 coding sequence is TGTGCCAGCAGCCCCTCTGGCGGGGGGACCCTCAGGAATACGCAGTATTTT. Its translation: CASSPSGGGTLRNTQYF.

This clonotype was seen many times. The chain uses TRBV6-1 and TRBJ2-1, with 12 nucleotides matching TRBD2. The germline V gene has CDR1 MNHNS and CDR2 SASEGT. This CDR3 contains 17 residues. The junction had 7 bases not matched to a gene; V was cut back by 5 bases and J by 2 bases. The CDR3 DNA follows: TGTGCCAGCAGTCCAAAAAGACTAGCGGGAGCCTACAATGAGCAGTTCTTC. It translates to CASSPKRLAGAYNEQFF.

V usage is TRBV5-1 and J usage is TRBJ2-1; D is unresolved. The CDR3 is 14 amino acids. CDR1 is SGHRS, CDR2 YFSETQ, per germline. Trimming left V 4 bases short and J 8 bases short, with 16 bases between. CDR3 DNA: TGCGCCAGCAGCGGCGGCCTTTCCAACGATGAGCAGTTCTTC. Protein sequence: CASSGGLSNDEQFF.

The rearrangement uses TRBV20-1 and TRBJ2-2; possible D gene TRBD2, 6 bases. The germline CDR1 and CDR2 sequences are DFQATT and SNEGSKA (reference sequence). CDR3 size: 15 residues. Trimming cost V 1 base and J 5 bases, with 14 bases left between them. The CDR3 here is CSARGSAGRTGELFF. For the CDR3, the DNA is TGCAGTGCTAGAGGTTCGGCGGGACGGACCGGGGAGCTGTTTTTT.

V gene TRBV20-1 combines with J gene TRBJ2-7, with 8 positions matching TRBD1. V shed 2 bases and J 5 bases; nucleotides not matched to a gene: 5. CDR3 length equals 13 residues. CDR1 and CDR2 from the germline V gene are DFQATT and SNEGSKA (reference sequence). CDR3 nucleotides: TGCAGTGCTAGATACGGGACAGGTAACGAGCAGTACTTC. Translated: CSARYGTGNEQYF.

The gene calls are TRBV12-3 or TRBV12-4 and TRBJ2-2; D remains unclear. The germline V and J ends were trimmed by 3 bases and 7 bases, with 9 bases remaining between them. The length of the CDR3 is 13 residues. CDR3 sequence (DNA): TGTGCCAGCAGTTTCGGGTTTGGCGGGGAGCTGTTTTTT. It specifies CASSFGFGGELFF.

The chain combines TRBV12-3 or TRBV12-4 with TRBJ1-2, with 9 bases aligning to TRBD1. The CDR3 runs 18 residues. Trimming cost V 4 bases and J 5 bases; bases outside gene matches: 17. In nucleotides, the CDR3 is TGTGCCAGCAGTTCAGGGTCCCGGGACAGGGAACGGCTTTATGGCTACACCTTC. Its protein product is CASSSGSRDRERLYGYTF.

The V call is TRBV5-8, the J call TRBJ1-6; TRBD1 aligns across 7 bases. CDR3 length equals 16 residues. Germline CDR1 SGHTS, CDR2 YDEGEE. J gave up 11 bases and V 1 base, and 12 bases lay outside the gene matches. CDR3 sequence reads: CASSLTSVRGLAPLHF. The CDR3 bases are TGTGCCAGCAGCTTGACGTCTGTCAGGGGGTTGGCACCCCTCCACTTT.

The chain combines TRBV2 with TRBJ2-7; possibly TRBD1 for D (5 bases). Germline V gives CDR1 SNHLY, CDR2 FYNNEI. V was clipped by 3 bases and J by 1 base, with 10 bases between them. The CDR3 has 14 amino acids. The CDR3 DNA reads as TGTGCCAGCAGTGAGCAAGACAGTTCCTACGAGCAGTACTTC. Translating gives CASSEQDSSYEQYF.

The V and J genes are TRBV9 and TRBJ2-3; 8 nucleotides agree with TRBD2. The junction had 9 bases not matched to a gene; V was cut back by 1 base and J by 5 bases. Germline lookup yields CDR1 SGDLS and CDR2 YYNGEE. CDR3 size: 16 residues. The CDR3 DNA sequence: TGTGCCAGCAGCGTATTCTCGGGAGGGCCTCAAGATACGCAGTATTTT. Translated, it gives CASSVFSGGPQDTQYF.

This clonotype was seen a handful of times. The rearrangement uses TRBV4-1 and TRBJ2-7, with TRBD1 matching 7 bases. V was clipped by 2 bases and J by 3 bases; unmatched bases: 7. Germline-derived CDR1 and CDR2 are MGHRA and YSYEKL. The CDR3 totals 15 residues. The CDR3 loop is CASSQPRQGGYEQYF. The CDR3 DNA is TGCGCCAGCAGCCAACCAAGACAGGGCGGCTACGAGCAGTACTTC.

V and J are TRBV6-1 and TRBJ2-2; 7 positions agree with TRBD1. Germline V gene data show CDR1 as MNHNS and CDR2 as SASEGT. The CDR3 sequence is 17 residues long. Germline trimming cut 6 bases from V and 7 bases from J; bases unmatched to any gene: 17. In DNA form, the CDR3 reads TGTGCCAGCAGGCCCACTGGACTTAGGGGGCACGGCGGGGAGCTGTTTTTT. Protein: CASRPTGLRGHGGELFF.

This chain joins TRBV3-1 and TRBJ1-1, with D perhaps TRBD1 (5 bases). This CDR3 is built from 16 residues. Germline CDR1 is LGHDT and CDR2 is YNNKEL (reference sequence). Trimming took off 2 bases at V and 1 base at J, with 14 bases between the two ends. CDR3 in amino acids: CASSQYGQGANTEAFF. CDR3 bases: TGTGCCAGCAGCCAATATGGTCAGGGTGCGAACACTGAAGCTTTCTTT.